This is a list of T cell receptor beta chains from one sample in a study of vaccination and CD4 T cells after COVID-19. MiXCR, run by TCRdb on the PCR reads, gives a single entry per CDR3 protein. The table has roughly 19,000 distinct CDR3 sequences, around 63% seen once. These receptors lack a known antigen. The specimen sequenced was CD4+ T cells from blood, cultured in vitro. The receptor set was obtained from a human donor who had recovered from COVID-19. Both conserved end residues are part of each CDR3. D genes are given only for firm matches. Rows may omit the clone size; those that give it use once, few, many or a size class.

J	size	V	D	CDR3	DNA
TRBJ2-5	once	TRBV6-2/TRBV6-3	NA	CASRWIPQETQYF	TGTGCCAGCCGCTGGATCCCCCAAGAGACCCAGTACTTC
TRBJ2-3	NA	TRBV7-2	NA	CASSPGWETDTQYF	TGTGCCAGCAGCCCGGGGTGGGAGACAGATACGCAGTATTTT
TRBJ1-1	NA	TRBV7-3	NA	CASSLYANTEAFF	TGTGCCAGCAGCTTATACGCAAACACTGAAGCTTTCTTT
TRBJ2-7	NA	TRBV7-3	TRBD1	CASSRLGQVSDEQYF	TGTGCCAGCAGCCGATTAGGACAGGTATCAGACGAGCAGTACTTC
TRBJ1-5	NA	TRBV10-3	NA	CAISSTVGGNQPQHF	TGTGCCATCAGCAGTACGGTGGGGGGCAATCAGCCCCAGCATTTT
TRBJ1-6	NA	TRBV6-2/TRBV6-3	TRBD1	CASSFPTLRQGPDSPLHF	TGTGCCAGCAGTTTCCCGACTCTACGACAGGGCCCGGATTCACCCCTCCACTTT
TRBJ1-5	few	TRBV7-9	NA	CASSRAGGVNQPQHF	TGTGCCAGCAGCCGAGCAGGCGGGGTCAATCAGCCCCAGCATTTT
TRBJ2-5	NA	TRBV28	TRBD2	CASGLAGGSVGETQYF	TGTGCCAGCGGCCTAGCGGGAGGTTCGGTGGGAGAGACCCAGTACTTC
TRBJ1-1	NA	TRBV6-4	NA	CASSVDSMNTEAFF	TGTGCCAGCAGTGTGGATTCAATGAACACTGAAGCTTTCTTT
TRBJ1-2	NA	TRBV7-2	NA	CASSLQLSYGYTF	TGTGCCAGCAGCTTACAGCTTTCCTATGGCTACACCTTC
TRBJ1-1	NA	TRBV27	NA	CASRLGNTEAFF	TGTGCCAGCCGCCTCGGGAACACTGAAGCTTTCTTT
TRBJ2-7	NA	TRBV7-9	NA	CASSFIGGRGEQYF	TGTGCCAGCAGCTTTATCGGGGGCCGGGGCGAGCAGTACTTC
TRBJ1-3	NA	TRBV5-8	NA	CASSPMDSPGNTIYF	TGTGCCAGCAGCCCGATGGACAGCCCTGGAAACACCATATATTTT
TRBJ2-3	few	TRBV15	NA	CATSRRSGGGSDTQYF	TGTGCCACCAGCAGAAGGAGCGGAGGAGGGTCAGATACGCAGTATTTT
TRBJ2-2	NA	TRBV7-2	TRBD1	CASSQDSGQGPGELFF	TGTGCCAGCAGCCAAGATTCTGGACAGGGTCCCGGGGAGCTGTTTTTT
TRBJ1-1	NA	TRBV15	TRBD1	CATSRRTGAQNTEAFF	TGTGCCACCAGCAGAAGGACAGGGGCCCAGAACACTGAAGCTTTCTTT
TRBJ2-3	once	TRBV25-1	TRBD1	CASSEFTGGKVADTQYF	TGTGCCAGCAGTGAATTTACAGGGGGTAAGGTTGCAGATACGCAGTATTTT
TRBJ1-6	NA	TRBV20-1	NA	CSAATGYGSPLHF	TGCAGTGCTGCTACAGGGTATGGTTCACCCCTCCACTTT
TRBJ2-1	NA	TRBV20-1	TRBD2	CSAMRTSGPSSYNEQFF	TGCAGTGCCATGAGGACTAGCGGACCTAGCTCCTACAATGAGCAGTTCTTC
TRBJ1-1	few	TRBV4-1	NA	CASSPGPTRGANTEAFF	TGCGCCAGCAGCCCCGGACCTACTCGCGGGGCGAACACTGAAGCTTTCTTT
TRBJ1-1	NA	TRBV6-1	NA	CATALSRRYTEAFF	TGTGCCACGGCTCTCTCGCGGAGATACACTGAAGCTTTCTTT
TRBJ1-2	NA	TRBV10-3	NA	CAIGDRDSDYGYTF	TGTGCCATAGGGGACCGGGACTCAGACTATGGCTACACCTTC
TRBJ2-7	NA	TRBV5-4	TRBD2	CASSLAGGDGYEQYF	TGTGCCAGCAGCTTGGCGGGGGGAGATGGCTACGAGCAGTACTTC
TRBJ1-2	NA	TRBV4-2	NA	CASSQAREDEGYTF	TGTGCCAGCAGCCAAGCAAGGGAGGACGAAGGCTACACCTTC
TRBJ1-2	NA	TRBV6-1	TRBD1	CASSPGTVSYGYTF	TGTGCCAGCAGTCCCGGGACAGTCTCATATGGCTACACCTTC
TRBJ1-6	few	TRBV2	NA	CASSLRPEGSPLHF	TGTGCCAGCAGTCTGCGACCCGAGGGCTCACCCCTCCACTTT
TRBJ2-2	NA	TRBV30	NA	CAWSPRRGGNTGELFF	TGTGCCTGGAGTCCCCGACGAGGGGGGAACACCGGGGAGCTGTTTTTT
TRBJ1-5	NA	TRBV6-2/TRBV6-3	NA	CASRPLRGNYNQPQHF	TGTGCCAGCAGACCCCTGAGGGGTAATTACAATCAGCCCCAGCATTTT
TRBJ1-2	NA	TRBV28	NA	CASRQNGFGGALGYTF	TGTGCCAGCAGGCAAAATGGATTTGGGGGGGCGCTCGGCTACACCTTC
TRBJ1-4	NA	TRBV25-1	NA	CASSEHPPGRKLFF	TGTGCCAGCAGTGAACATCCCCCCGGTAGAAAACTGTTTTTT
TRBJ2-1	NA	TRBV6-1	NA	CASSTGTSWGW	TGTGCCAGCAGTACCGGGACTTCATGGGGGTGG
TRBJ1-4	NA	TRBV20-1	NA	CSAGGGEKLFF	TGCAGTGCGGGTGGCGGGGAAAAACTGTTTTTT
TRBJ1-2	NA	TRBV12-3/TRBV12-4	NA	CASSSSSPALSGYTF	TGTGCCAGCAGTTCTAGTAGCCCGGCGTTAAGTGGCTACACCTTC
TRBJ1-1	NA	TRBV15	NA	CATSRDQARAAEAFF	TGTGCCACCAGCAGAGATCAGGCCAGGGCCGCTGAAGCTTTCTTT
TRBJ1-1	NA	TRBV6-2/TRBV6-3	NA	CASSYSFYPGTEAFF	TGTGCCAGCAGTTACTCCTTCTACCCGGGCACTGAAGCTTTCTTT
TRBJ2-3	once	TRBV7-3	TRBD1	CASSATGVTDTQYF	TGTGCCAGCAGTGCCACAGGGGTCACAGATACGCAGTATTTT
TRBJ2-2	once	TRBV27	TRBD1	CASRTPGTGYATGELFF	TGTGCCAGCAGGACACCCGGGACAGGGTATGCCACCGGGGAGCTGTTTTTT
TRBJ2-1	few	TRBV6-4	TRBD2	CASSEGGTYNEQFF	TGTGCCAGCAGCGAGGGAGGGACTTACAATGAGCAGTTCTTC
TRBJ1-2	few	TRBV29-1	NA	CSVVVQRGRGYTF	TGCAGCGTTGTCGTTCAGAGGGGAAGAGGCTACACCTTC
TRBJ2-1	NA	TRBV2	NA	CASSKDPNNEQFF	TGTGCCAGCAGTAAGGACCCAAACAATGAGCAGTTCTTC